This T cell receptor beta chain appears in the sequencing data of a study of blood T cell repertoires in COVID-19. Germline V lookup: CDR1 LNHDA, CDR2 SQIVND (reference sequence). Trimming left V 3 bases short and J 4 bases short, with 17 bases between. The CDR3 has 16 residues. Assignment of participants to cohorts was predicated upon participant-reported clinical history. Per the original methods: How many nucleated cells were present was estimated from reference gene primer amplification. Clones were read by immunoSEQ multiplex PCR, and TCRdb kept only the in-frame ones, dropping some. V, J and clone size are those of that table, while D and trimming were read from the DNA. Seen here are some 190,000 clones, approximately 80% observed once, and the top ten hold 4.3%.

The origin of this receptor is a man younger than 45 with acute COVID-19. Sequencing used PBMCs or T cells enriched from blood (not recorded which). J is TRBJ2-3 and V is TRBV19; D is possibly TRBD2 (6 bases). For the CDR3, the DNA is TGTGCCAGTAGTATCGGAGGGTCACCCCCCCCAGATACGCAGTATTTT. It translates to CASSIGGSPPPDTQYF.